This T cell receptor beta chain comes out of a study of shared clonotypes between healthy human individuals. Of note for this clone: Its antigen is undetermined.

Deep was the level used in running the assay. Libraries were prepared by immunoSEQ multiplex PCR; TCRdb keeps only in-frame clonotypes and omits some of them. The data hold some 650,000 clones, with roughly 97% observed a single time. Study-wide points: The generation probabilities recorded for non-shared clonotypes fell below those of clonotypes shared by all four donors.

This CDR3 contains 15 residues. CDR1 SNHLY and CDR2 FYNNEI come from the germline V gene. Trimming took 5 bases from V and 4 from J; bases not matched to a gene: 6. The sequenced sample was naive CD4+ T cells sorted from blood. Subset denoted: CD45RA+ positively selected. The receptor comes from a woman aged 25 to 45 in good health. V is TRBV2 and J is TRBJ2-1; 9 positions agree with TRBD2. In DNA, the CDR3 is TGTGCCAGCAGTTTACTAGCGGGCCTATACAATGAGCAGTTCTTC. Its protein product is CASSLLAGLYNEQFF.